This T cell receptor beta chain was found in a study of T cells in Graves' hyperthyroidism and ophthalmopathy. Study-level points and caveats: Blood held most thyroid clonotypes expanded above 0.001 frequency.

This clonotype was seen ten or more times. Its antigen is still unknown. Amplified TCR beta CDR3 regions came from RNA transcripts. First-round RT-PCR targeting the TCR CDR3 was performed with the HTBI primer set. TCRdb itself ran the multiplex PCR reads through MiXCR, one entry per CDR3 protein. The data show some 500,000 distinct CDR3 sequences, roughly 24% seen once. Disease duration was under 3 months in the ophthalmopathy patients, who also had a Clinical Activity Score of at least 3 and a NOSPECS grade of at least 4. The sequence was collected from a woman aged 30 to 39 with Graves' ophthalmopathy. Sequencing input: blood.

The CDR3 is CASSLKGTEAFF. In nucleotides, the CDR3 is TGCGCCAGCAGCTTAAAAGGGACTGAAGCTTTCTTT. This chain links TRBV5-1 with TRBJ1-1; D gene uncertain. Germline-derived CDR1 and CDR2 are SGHRS and YFSETQ. V lost 2 bases and J lost 5, with 7 bases in between. CDR3 size: 12 residues.